The present T cell receptor (beta chain) was sequenced within a study of OX40 agonist ivuxolimab in advanced cancers. Overall study context: Dose-escalation subjects each had hepatocellular carcinoma, melanoma, renal cell or head and neck cancer. Subjects had a mean age of roughly 60 years, with a range of 23 to 79; around 83% were male. Points from the study as a whole: Clones of CD4+ and CD8+ blood T cells grew by week 6 at doses of 0.1 to 3.0 mg/kg.

Profiled with immunoSEQ multiplex PCR; TCRdb holds only in-frame clones, not every one. In the table there are roughly 50,000 clones, approximately 91% of which are singletons. Remarks on this clone: What it binds is not known.

The CDR3 spans 14 residues. Germline CDR1 and CDR2: SGHKS and YYEKEE (reference sequence). V was pared by 4 bases and J by 8 bases, with 15 bases between. Here the sequenced sample was CD4+ or CD8+ T cells sorted from blood, taken in a trial of the OX40 agonist ivuxolimab. The chain joins TRBV5-5 to TRBJ1-4; D not resolved. The TCR comes from an adult with an advanced solid tumor such as melanoma, head and neck, liver or kidney cancer. The CDR3 region is CASSDAGWGEKLFF. The CDR3 region has the DNA TGTGCCAGCAGCGATGCTGGTTGGGGAGAAAAACTGTTTTTT.